This T cell receptor (beta chain) was captured in a study of beta chain features in type 1 diabetes. General study findings and limits: The similarity of naive, central memory and Treg TCRB repertoires appeared greater among patients than among healthy donors. Among patients with Type 1 diabetes, TCRB CDR3s were moderately but significantly shorter in every one of the four CD4+ subsets. Fewer junction insertions and more nucleotide deletions appeared in type 1 diabetes patients.

On this clone: The antigen remains undetermined. Other DNA sequences from this sample encode an identical CDR3 as well.

Sorted populations all exceeded 95% purity. Expressed TCRB transcripts were sequenced because the entire RNA isolate underwent reverse transcription. The table came from immunoSEQ multiplex PCR; TCRdb's copy has only in-frame clones and leaves some out. Found here are approximately 730,000 clones, 13% of them singletons; the top ten hold less than 0.025%. The sequenced material came from naive CD4+ T cells from blood. This receptor was taken from a man younger than 35 with type 1 diabetes.

The CDR3 sequence is CASSLVPYEQYF. The CDR3 nucleotides read TGTGCCAGCAGCTTGGTGCCCTACGAGCAGTACTTC. This chain links TRBV7-2 with TRBJ2-7; D not certain. Trimming took 3 bases from V and 2 from J, leaving 5 bases between them. CDR1 and CDR2 from the germline V gene are SGHTA and FQGNSA. This CDR3 is 12 amino acids long.